This T cell receptor (beta chain) was identified during a study of breast tumors, draining lymph nodes, adjacent tissues (TCRdb year 2016). Broadly, across the study: The study compared TCR beta repertoires across tumor, adjacent nontumor tissue and axillary lymph nodes from breast cancer patients. The study aimed to assess the relationships and possible T-cell exchange between tumor, surrounding tissue and draining lymph node repertoires in human breast cancer.

In the case of this clonotype: The target of this receptor is not known. Base-call qualities are not available, and no considerably larger clone is one nucleotide away.

The study at large found these results: The conclusion that tumor T cells originate in lymph nodes was presented as consistent with a hypothesis rather than as directly demonstrated. Tumors showed preferential V and J gene usage, and their T-cell repertoire diversity fell below that of lymph nodes yet above that of nontumor tissue. Tumor and nontumor tissue repertoires were significantly more similar in luminal-like than in basal-like breast cancer. The data were considered consistent with most tumor T cells being derived from the lymph node and subsequently expanding within tumor tissue.

The axillary draining lymph nodes of breast cancer patients were the source of the lymph node samples. The CDR3 covers 15 residues, taking in both the cysteine and the phenylalanine. The sequence is cut down to CDR3 DNA, 45 bases in frame from base 1. The germline V gene encodes CDR1 DFQATT and CDR2 SNEGSKA (reference sequence). The V end loses 0 bases and the J end loses 0 bases, and a stretch of 11 bases separates them. The sequencer was an Illumina HiSeq 2000. TCR beta chain libraries were generated through multiplex PCR amplification. High-throughput sequencing was used to analyze the amplified TCR beta chain products. Using fastp at Q25 and MiXCR, TCRdb reprocessed the public reads and kept productive beta chains. A single entry per CDR3 protein holds the most common genes and DNA from its merged rows. The sample data list about 130,000 distinct CDR3 sequences, and approximately 20% of these were observed just once. 3.5% to 4.5% of the sample rests with the top ten.

This receptor was taken from a female donor with breast cancer. Some clones in this sample may be carry-over from other donors' samples. The V and J genes are TRBV20-1 and TRBJ1-1, with TRBD1 as a weak D call on 6 bases. Sequences were obtained from axillary lymph node tissue. The CDR3 here reads CSARDTGSLNTEAFF. The sequenced DNA: TGCAGTGCTAGAGACACAGGGTCGTTGAACACTGAAGCTTTCTTT.